This TCR beta chain was observed in a study of cytomegalovirus exposure and HLA in healthy donors. Study information: There were tens of millions of unique TCRs (from HLA-typed donors) in an early data release. Notes on the study in general: The productive fraction for most TCR beta V segments was about 90% or about 30% in an earlier analysis.

A remark on this clone: What it binds is not known. The same CDR3 also results from other DNA sequences found in this sample.

The PCR employed 60 Vbeta primers together with 13 Jbeta primers. The repertoire was sequenced with immunoSEQ multiplex PCR; TCRdb's copy has only in-frame clones and lacks some. The table lists about 140,000 clones, more than 75% of them singletons, with 0.95% to 1.4% in the top ten. Germline V gene sequence: CDR1 KGHSH, CDR2 LQKENI. The CDR3 length is 15 residues. Trimming took off 3 bases at V and 2 bases at J, with 11 bases between the two ends. Sequenced: PBMCs. The TCR comes from a male donor in good health and CMV-seronegative. The V gene is TRBV18, the J gene TRBJ1-5, with a tentative D call TRBD1 (5 bases). Here the CDR3 reads CASSPQGVGNQPQHF. Written as DNA, the CDR3 is TGTGCCAGCTCACCGCAGGGTGTCGGCAATCAGCCCCAGCATTTT.